This paragraph reports one T cell receptor (beta chain). Antigen specificity is unknown. The table came from immunoSEQ multiplex PCR; TCRdb's copy has only in-frame clones and leaves some out. Of approximately 2.5 million clones in the sample, around 90% were seen once. This sample is part of a study of shared clonotypes between healthy human individuals. Study-wide results and caveats: Between a handful of donors, naive CD4 clonotypes were shared at a level of about 5%. Clonotypes shared by all four sorted-subset donors had higher generation probabilities than non-shared clonotypes.

The CDR3 is 14 residues long. CDR1 and CDR2 from the germline V gene are MNHEY and SMNVEV (reference sequence). V shed 2 bases and J shed 2 bases, with 10 bases lying between them. V and J are TRBV27 and TRBJ2-7; D is ambiguous. The receptor was isolated from a man between 18 and 29 years old in good health. Sequenced material: naive CD4+ T cells sorted from blood. Subset: CD45RA+ positively selected. The CDR3 reads CASSLDGGTYEQYF. The DNA of the CDR3 is TGTGCCAGCAGTTTAGACGGCGGAACCTACGAGCAGTACTTC.